Listed here are 3 T cell receptor beta chains from one sample, sequenced in a study of T cell responses to AZD1222 COVID-19 vaccine. TCRdb's table, derived via immunoSEQ multiplex PCR, lists solely in-frame clones and lacks some. The table shows about 110,000 clones, with about 85% occurring only once. Material: peripheral blood, obtained on day 0 of AZD1222 vaccination. All receptors come from an adult in good health.

The chain employs TRBV6-2 or TRBV6-3 and TRBJ2-1, with D hard to call. Germline V gene lookup returns CDR1 MNHEY and CDR2 SVGEGT. This CDR3 has 14 amino acids. V shed 0 bases and J shed 6 bases, with 9 bases lying between them. As DNA, the CDR3 is TGTGCCAGCAGTTACTCGATACGGCCCAATGAGCAGTTCTTC. Protein: CASSYSIRPNEQFF.

The chain has TRBV28 and TRBJ1-5; D not resolved. This CDR3 spans 14 amino acids. V lost 6 bases, J lost 7 bases, and 16 bases lay in between. Germline-derived CDR1 and CDR2 are MDHEN and SYDVKM. The CDR3 DNA is TGTGCCAGCAGCTCACGACTGGGAGGACAGCCCCAGCATTTT. This translates into CASSSRLGGQPQHF.

The chain carries TRBV19 and TRBJ1-1; 9 bases are a match to TRBD1. The CDR3 runs 19 residues. The germline CDR1 and CDR2 sequences are LNHDA and SQIVND (reference sequence). The trim removed 1 base at V and 5 bases at J, leaving 17 bases unmatched. The chain's CDR3 is CASSIGRGQGRRSNTEAFF. The CDR3, as DNA: TGTGCCAGTAGTATAGGGAGGGGACAGGGAAGACGTAGTAATACTGAAGCTTTCTTT.